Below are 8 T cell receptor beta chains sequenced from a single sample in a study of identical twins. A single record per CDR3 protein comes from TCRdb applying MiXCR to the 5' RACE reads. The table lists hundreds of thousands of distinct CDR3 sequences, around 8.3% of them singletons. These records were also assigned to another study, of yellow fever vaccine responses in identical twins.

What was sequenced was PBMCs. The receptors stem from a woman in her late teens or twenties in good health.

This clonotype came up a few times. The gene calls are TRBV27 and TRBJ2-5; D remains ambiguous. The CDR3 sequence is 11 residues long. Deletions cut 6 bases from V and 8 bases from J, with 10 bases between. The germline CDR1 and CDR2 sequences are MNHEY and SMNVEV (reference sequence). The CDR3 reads CASSLGSTQYF. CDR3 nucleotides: TGTGCCAGCAGCTTGGGGTCCACCCAGTACTTC.

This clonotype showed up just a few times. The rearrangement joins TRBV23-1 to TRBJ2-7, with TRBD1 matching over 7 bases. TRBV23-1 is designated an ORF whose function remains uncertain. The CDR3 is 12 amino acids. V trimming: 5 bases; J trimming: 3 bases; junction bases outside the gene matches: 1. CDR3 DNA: TGCGCCAGCAGTGGACAGGACTACGAGCAGTACTTC. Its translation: CASSGQDYEQYF.

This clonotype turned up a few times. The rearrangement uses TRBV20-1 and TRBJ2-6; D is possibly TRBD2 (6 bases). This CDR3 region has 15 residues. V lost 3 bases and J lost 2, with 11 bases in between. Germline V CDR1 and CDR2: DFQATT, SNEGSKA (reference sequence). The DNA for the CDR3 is TGCAGTGCTAGGGAACTAGCTACTGGGGCCAACGTCCTGACTTTC. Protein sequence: CSARELATGANVLTF.

The CDR3 region is CSVSGTSVNTGELFF. In DNA, the CDR3 is TGCAGCGTCTCCGGGACTAGCGTTAACACCGGGGAGCTGTTTTTT. The J gene is TRBJ2-2, the V gene TRBV29-1; 10 bases match TRBD2. The germline V gene encodes CDR1 SQVTM and CDR2 ANQGSEA. The CDR3 is 15 amino acids. Trimming at V came to 6 bases and at J to 2 bases, leaving 6 bases not matched to a gene.

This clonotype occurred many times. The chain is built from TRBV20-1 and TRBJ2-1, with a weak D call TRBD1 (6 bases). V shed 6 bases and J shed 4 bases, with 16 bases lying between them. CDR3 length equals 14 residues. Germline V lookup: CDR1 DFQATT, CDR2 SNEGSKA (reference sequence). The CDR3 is CSATSGAGYNEQFF. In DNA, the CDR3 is TGCAGTGCCACCTCAGGGGCCGGTTACAATGAGCAGTTCTTC.

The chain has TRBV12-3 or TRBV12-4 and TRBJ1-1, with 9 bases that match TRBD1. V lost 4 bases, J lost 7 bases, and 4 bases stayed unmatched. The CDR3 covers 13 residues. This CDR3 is CASSSGQGLEAFF. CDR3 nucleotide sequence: TGTGCCAGCAGTTCGGGACAGGGCCTTGAAGCTTTCTTT.

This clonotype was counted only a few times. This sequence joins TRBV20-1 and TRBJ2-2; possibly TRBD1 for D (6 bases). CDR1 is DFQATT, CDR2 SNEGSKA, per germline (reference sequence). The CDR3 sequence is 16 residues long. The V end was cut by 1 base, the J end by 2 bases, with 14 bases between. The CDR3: CSARGGAGVNTGELFF. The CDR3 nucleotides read TGCAGTGCTAGAGGAGGGGCAGGGGTCAACACCGGGGAGCTGTTTTTT.

The CDR3 DNA reads as TGTGCCAGCAGTGCGGGTCCGACCGGGGAGCTGTTTTTT. It specifies CASSAGPTGELFF. The rearrangement uses TRBV2 and TRBJ2-2; the D is unclear. There are 13 residues in the CDR3. V was pared by 4 bases and J by 5 bases, with 8 bases between. Germline V lookup: CDR1 SNHLY, CDR2 FYNNEI.